The present T cell receptor (beta chain) was sequenced within a study of monozygotic twins with inflammatory bowel disease. Germline CDR1 MNHNS, CDR2 SASEGT. The CDR3 extends over 14 amino acids. With the 5' RACE reads reprocessed, TCRdb shows one record per CDR3 protein and no DNA. The sample holds approximately 330,000 distinct CDR3 sequences. The chain is built from TRBV6-1 and TRBJ2-1; the D call of TRBD2 rests on TCRdb alone, since no DNA is present to check it. The source is a human donor with ulcerative colitis or Crohn's disease, or a healthy co-twin of an affected twin (not recorded which). Input material: blood. CDR3 amino acids: CASGSSGVIHEQFF.